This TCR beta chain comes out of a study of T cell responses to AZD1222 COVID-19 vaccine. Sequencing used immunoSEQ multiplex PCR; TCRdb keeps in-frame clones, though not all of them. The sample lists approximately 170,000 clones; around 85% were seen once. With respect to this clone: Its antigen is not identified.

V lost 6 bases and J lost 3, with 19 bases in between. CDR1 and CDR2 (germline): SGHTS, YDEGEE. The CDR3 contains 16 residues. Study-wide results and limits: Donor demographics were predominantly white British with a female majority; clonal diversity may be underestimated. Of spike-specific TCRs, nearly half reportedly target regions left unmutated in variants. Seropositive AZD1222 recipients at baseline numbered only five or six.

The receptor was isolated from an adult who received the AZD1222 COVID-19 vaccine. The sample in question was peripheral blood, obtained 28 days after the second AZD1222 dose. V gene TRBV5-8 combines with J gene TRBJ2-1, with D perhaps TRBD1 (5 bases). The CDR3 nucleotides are TGTGCCAGCACCCCCTCGCCAGGGCCCTTCTACAATGAGCAGTTCTTC. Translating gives CASTPSPGPFYNEQFF.